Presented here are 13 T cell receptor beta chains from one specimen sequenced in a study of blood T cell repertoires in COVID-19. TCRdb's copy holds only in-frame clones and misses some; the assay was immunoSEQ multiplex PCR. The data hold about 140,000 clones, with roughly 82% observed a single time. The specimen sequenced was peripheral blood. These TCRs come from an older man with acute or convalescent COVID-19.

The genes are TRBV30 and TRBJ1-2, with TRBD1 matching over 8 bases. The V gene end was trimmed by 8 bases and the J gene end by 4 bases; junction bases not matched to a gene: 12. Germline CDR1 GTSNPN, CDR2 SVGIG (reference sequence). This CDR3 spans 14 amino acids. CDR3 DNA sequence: TGTGCCGCGAACGTCGGACAGGGAATCTATGGCTACACCTTC. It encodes CAANVGQGIYGYTF.

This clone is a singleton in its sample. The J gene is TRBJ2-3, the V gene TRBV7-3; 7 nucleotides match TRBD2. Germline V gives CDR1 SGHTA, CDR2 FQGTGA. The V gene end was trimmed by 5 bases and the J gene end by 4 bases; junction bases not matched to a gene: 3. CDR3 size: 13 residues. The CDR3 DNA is TGTGCCAGCAGCCCGCTAGCGGCAGATACGCAGTATTTT. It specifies CASSPLAADTQYF.

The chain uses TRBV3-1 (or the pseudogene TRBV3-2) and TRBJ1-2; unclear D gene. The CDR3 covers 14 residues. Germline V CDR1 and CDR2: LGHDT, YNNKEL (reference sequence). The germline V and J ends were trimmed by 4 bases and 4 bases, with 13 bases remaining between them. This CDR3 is CASSLVGVTYGYTF. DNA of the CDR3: TGTGCCAGCAGCCTGGTTGGAGTTACCTATGGCTACACCTTC.

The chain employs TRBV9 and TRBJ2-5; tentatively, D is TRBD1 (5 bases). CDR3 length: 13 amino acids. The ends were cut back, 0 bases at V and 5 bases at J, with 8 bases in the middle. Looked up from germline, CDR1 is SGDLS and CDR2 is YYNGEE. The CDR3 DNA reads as TGTGCCAGCAGCGTAGTGTGGGGCGAGACCCAGTACTTC. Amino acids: CASSVVWGETQYF.

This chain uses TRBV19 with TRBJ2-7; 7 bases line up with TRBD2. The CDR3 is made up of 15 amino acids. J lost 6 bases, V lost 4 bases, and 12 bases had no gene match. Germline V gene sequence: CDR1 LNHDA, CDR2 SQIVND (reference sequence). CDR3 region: CASSNAGTSGGEQYF. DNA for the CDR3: TGTGCCAGTAGTAACGCCGGGACCTCGGGAGGCGAGCAGTACTTC.

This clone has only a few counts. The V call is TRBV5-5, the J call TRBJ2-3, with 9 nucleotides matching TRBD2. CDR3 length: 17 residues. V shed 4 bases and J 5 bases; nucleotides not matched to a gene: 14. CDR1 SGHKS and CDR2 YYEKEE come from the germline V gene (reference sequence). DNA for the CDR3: TGTGCCAGCAGCCTCCCCCAGCGGGGGGCGGGGGTAGATACGCAGTATTTT. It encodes CASSLPQRGAGVDTQYF.

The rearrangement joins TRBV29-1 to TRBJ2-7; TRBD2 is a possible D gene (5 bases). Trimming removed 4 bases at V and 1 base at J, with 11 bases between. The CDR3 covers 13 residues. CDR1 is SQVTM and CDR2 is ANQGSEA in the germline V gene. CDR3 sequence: CSVGSGLSYEQYF. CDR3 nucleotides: TGCAGCGTTGGCTCGGGGTTATCCTACGAGCAGTACTTC.

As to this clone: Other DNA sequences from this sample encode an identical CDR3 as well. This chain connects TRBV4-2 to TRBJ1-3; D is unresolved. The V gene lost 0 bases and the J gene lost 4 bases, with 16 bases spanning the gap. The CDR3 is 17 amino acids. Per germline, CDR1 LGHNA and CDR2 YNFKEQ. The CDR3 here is CASSQDRAGRAGNTIYF. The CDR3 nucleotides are TGTGCCAGCAGCCAAGATCGAGCGGGGAGAGCGGGAAACACCATATATTTT.

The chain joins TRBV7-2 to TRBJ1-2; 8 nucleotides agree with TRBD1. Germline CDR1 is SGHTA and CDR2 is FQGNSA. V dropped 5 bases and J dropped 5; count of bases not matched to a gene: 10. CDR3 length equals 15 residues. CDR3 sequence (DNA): TGTGCCAGCAGCCGGGACAGGTCAACTACTTATGGCTACACCTTC. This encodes CASSRDRSTTYGYTF.

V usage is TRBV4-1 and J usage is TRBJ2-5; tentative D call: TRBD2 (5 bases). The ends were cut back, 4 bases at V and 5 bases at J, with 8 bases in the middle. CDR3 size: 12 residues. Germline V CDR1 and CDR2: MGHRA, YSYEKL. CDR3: CASSPRGETQYF. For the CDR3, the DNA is TGCGCCAGCAGCCCCCGAGGGGAGACCCAGTACTTC.

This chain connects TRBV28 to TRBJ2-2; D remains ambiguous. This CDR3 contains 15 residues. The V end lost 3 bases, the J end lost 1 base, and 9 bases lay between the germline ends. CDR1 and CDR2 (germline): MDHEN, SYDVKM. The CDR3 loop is CASSLYRLNTGELFF. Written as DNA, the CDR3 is TGTGCCAGCAGTTTGTACAGATTGAACACCGGGGAGCTGTTTTTT.

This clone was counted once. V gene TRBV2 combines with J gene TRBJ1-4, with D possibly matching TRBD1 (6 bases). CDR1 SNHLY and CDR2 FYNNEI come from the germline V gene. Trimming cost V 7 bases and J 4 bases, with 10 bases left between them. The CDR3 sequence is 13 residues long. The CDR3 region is CASTDRRNEKLFF. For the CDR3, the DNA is TGTGCCAGCACGGACAGACGTAATGAAAAACTGTTTTTT.

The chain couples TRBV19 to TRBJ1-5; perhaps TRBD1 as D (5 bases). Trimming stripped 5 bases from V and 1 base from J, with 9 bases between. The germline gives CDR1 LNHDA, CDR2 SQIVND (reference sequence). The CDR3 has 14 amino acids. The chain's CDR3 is CASSPRVSNQPQHF. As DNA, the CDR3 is TGTGCCAGTAGTCCCAGGGTAAGCAATCAGCCCCAGCATTTT.